This is a list of T cell receptor beta chains from one sample in a study of blood T cell repertoires in COVID-19. Libraries were prepared by immunoSEQ multiplex PCR; TCRdb keeps only in-frame clonotypes and omits some of them. The data hold nearly 350,000 clones, with around 83% observed a single time. The sequencing sample was made of peripheral blood. The receptors shown here come from a man between 25 and 39 years old with active or convalescent COVID-19. CDR3s leave out the opening cysteine and the closing phenylalanine or tryptophan. Fields, in order: J gene, V gene, CDR3 protein.

TRBJ1-2 TRBV29-1 SVDLQGPHYGYT
TRBJ2-2 TRBV9 ASSARDTGELF
TRBJ1-4 TRBV7-6 ASSPRQGVDEKLF
TRBJ1-1 TRBV5-5 ASSPDRVLAF
TRBJ2-7 TRBV27 ASSSSPRTSLPYEQY
TRBJ2-1 TRBV7-3 ASSRGGEQF
TRBJ2-7 TRBV5-1 ASSMRGGHEQY
TRBJ2-2 TRBV7-3 ASSPYPGLAAGELF
TRBJ2-7 TRBV23-1 ASSQPGQGTVLGFYEQY
TRBJ1-4 TRBV19 ASSILTGPIEKLF
TRBJ2-7 TRBV4-2 ASRRTSGHSNYEQY
TRBJ1-6 TRBV19 ASSSDRTKTPLH
TRBJ1-5 TRBV12-3/TRBV12-4 ASSLEGAQPQH
TRBJ1-2 TRBV5-4 ASTVGGRDYGYT
TRBJ2-1 TRBV28 ASSLVSGKHVFFSFDEQF
TRBJ2-7 TRBV6-5 ATTPQGGGSYEQY
TRBJ2-5 TRBV4-3 ASSQGGGRARRETQY
TRBJ2-7 TRBV28 ASSEGLYYEQY
TRBJ1-1 TRBV6-5 ASSYALGAQDAF
TRBJ2-5 TRBV10-2 ASSVRATEETQY